The entry below describes one T cell receptor (beta chain). This entry comes from a study of blood T cell repertoires in COVID-19. Looking at the study overall: Collection of acute and convalescent COVID-19 samples took place in the United States, Italy and Spain.

Using immunoSEQ multiplex PCR, the repertoire was profiled, and TCRdb retains in-frame clones only, with some absent. The table lists 200,000 to 250,000 clones, more than 65% of them singletons. V trimming: 0 bases; J trimming: 3 bases; junction bases outside the gene matches: 2. The CDR3 contains 14 residues. CDR1 and CDR2 (germline): SGHNT, YYREEE (reference sequence). This clonotype was obtained from a woman between 40 and 55 years old who had recovered from COVID-19. The chain carries TRBV5-4 and TRBJ2-7, with 8 bases that match TRBD1. The sample taken for sequencing was peripheral blood. Here the CDR3 reads CASSLDGQGYEQYF. The CDR3 DNA sequence: TGTGCCAGCAGCTTGGACGGACAGGGCTACGAGCAGTACTTC. Drawing the rest from reference TRBV5-4 and TRBJ2-7, the complete variable domain is ETGVTQSPTHLIKTRGQQVTLRCSSQSGHNTVSWYQQALGQGPQFIFQYYREEENGRGNFPPRFSGLQFPNYSSELNVNALELDDSALYLCASSLDGQGYEQYFGPGTRLTVT.